This T cell receptor (beta chain) appears in the sequencing data of a study of blood T cell repertoires in COVID-19. The table came from immunoSEQ multiplex PCR; TCRdb's copy has only in-frame clones and leaves some out. The sample carries around 53,000 clones, 70% to 85% recorded once. The CDR3 has 15 residues. The V gene's germline CDR1 is SGHRS and CDR2 YFSETQ. The ends were cut back, 4 bases at V and 3 bases at J, with 15 bases in the middle. This TCR was recovered from a man between 65 and 85 years old with active COVID-19. Sequenced sample: peripheral blood. The chain uses TRBV5-1 and TRBJ2-3; D is possibly TRBD1 (6 bases). In DNA, the CDR3 is TGCGCCAGCAGCCTTCACCTAGACAGGACAGATACGCAGTATTTT. It codes for CASSLHLDRTDTQYF.